This is a list of T cell receptor beta chains from one sample in a study of T cell responses to AZD1222 COVID-19 vaccine. The data were produced by immunoSEQ multiplex PCR, yet TCRdb's version contains in-frame clones alone and is incomplete. There are 150,000 to 200,000 clones in the sample; roughly 89% occur only once, and 1.5% to 2% lies in the top ten. The material was peripheral blood, obtained on day 0 of AZD1222 vaccination. The receptors derive from an adult in good health. Both conserved end residues are part of each CDR3. The order of the fields is J gene, D gene, clone size, V gene, CDR3 protein, CDR3 DNA. D genes are given only for firm matches. The listing skips clone size in some rows; elsewhere it reads once, few, many or a size class.

>TRBJ1-1|.|.|TRBV29-1
CSAGGGSNTEAFF
TGCAGCGCCGGCGGGGGTTCGAACACTGAAGCTTTCTTT
>TRBJ2-7|TRBD1|.|TRBV6-5
CASRGVDRGPYEQYF
TGTGCCAGCAGGGGGGTGGACAGGGGGCCCTACGAGCAGTACTTC
>TRBJ2-3|TRBD1|.|TRBV28
CASRPRDRVKDTQYF
TGTGCCAGCAGGCCCCGGGACAGGGTGAAAGATACGCAGTATTTT
>TRBJ2-1|TRBD2|.|TRBV28
CASSLSWGLAGASYNEQFF
TGTGCCAGCAGTTTGTCATGGGGACTAGCGGGGGCCTCCTACAATGAGCAGTTCTTC
>TRBJ2-1|.|.|TRBV7-3
CASSTGYSEQFF
TGTGCCAGCAGCACAGGGTACAGTGAGCAGTTCTTC
>TRBJ1-1|TRBD1|.|TRBV18
CASSPDRGRTEAFF
TGTGCCAGCTCACCCGACAGGGGGCGGACTGAAGCTTTCTTT
>TRBJ2-3|.|.|TRBV5-6
CASTGVGADTQYF
TGTGCCAGCACTGGGGTTGGAGCAGATACGCAGTATTTT
>TRBJ2-1|.|.|TRBV7-2
CASSTRSNHNEQFF
TGTGCCAGCAGCACCCGGAGCAACCACAATGAGCAGTTCTTC
>TRBJ1-3|.|.|TRBV29-1
CSAYSGNTIYF
TGCAGCGCCTACTCTGGAAACACCATATATTTT
>TRBJ2-1|TRBD1|.|TRBV2
CASSRTGIDYNEQFF
TGTGCCAGCAGTCGGACAGGGATAGACTACAATGAGCAGTTCTTC
>TRBJ1-5|.|.|TRBV20-1
CSASEGVSQPQHF
TGCAGTGCTAGTGAGGGTGTTTCTCAGCCCCAGCATTTT
>TRBJ2-7|TRBD2|.|TRBV4-2
CASSQGGGLAGASRVQYF
TGTGCCAGCAGCCAAGGGGGAGGGCTAGCGGGAGCGTCAAGAGTGCAGTACTTC
>TRBJ1-2|.|.|TRBV28
CASSPAQGNGYTF
TGTGCCAGCAGTCCGGCCCAGGGGAATGGCTACACCTTC
>TRBJ1-2|.|.|TRBV7-8
CASSTLGTTSGYTF
TGTGCCAGCAGCACCCTCGGGACGACTTCTGGCTACACCTTC
>TRBJ2-7|.|.|TRBV30
CAWVNPGTYEQYF
TGTGCCTGGGTTAACCCGGGAACCTACGAGCAGTACTTC
>TRBJ1-1|.|.|TRBV4-1
CASSQPDKLNTEAFF
TGCGCCAGCAGCCAACCGGACAAATTGAACACTGAAGCTTTCTTT
>TRBJ2-4|.|.|TRBV28
CASADGGALAKNIQYF
TGTGCCAGTGCCGACGGTGGGGCTTTAGCCAAAAACATTCAGTACTTC
>TRBJ2-7|TRBD1|.|TRBV9
CASSTLTGGYEQYF
TGTGCCAGCAGCACCCTGACAGGGGGCTACGAGCAGTACTTC
>TRBJ1-2|TRBD1|.|TRBV28
CASSLTGFFYGYTF
TGTGCCAGCAGTCTGACAGGGTTTTTCTATGGCTACACCTTC
>TRBJ1-4|.|.|TRBV5-6
CASSPVATNEKLFF
TGTGCCAGCAGCCCAGTTGCAACTAATGAAAAACTGTTTTTT
>TRBJ1-1|.|.|TRBV20-1
CSAARQNEAFF
TGCAGTGCTGCTAGACAGAATGAGGCTTTCTTT
>TRBJ2-5|.|.|TRBV27
CASSDLGAGAGETQYF
TGTGCCAGCAGTGACTTGGGGGCAGGGGCTGGAGAGACCCAGTACTTC
>TRBJ1-2|TRBD1|.|TRBV6-5
CASRSRTGRYGYTF
TGTGCCAGCAGATCAAGGACAGGGCGCTATGGCTACACCTTC
>TRBJ2-5|.|few|TRBV6-6
CASSYLGRGGVETQYF
TGTGCCAGCAGTTACTTGGGACGAGGAGGGGTAGAGACCCAGTACTTC
>TRBJ1-6|.|.|TRBV27
CASRPGFYNSPLHF
TGTGCCAGCAGGCCGGGATTCTATAATTCACCCCTCCACTTT
>TRBJ2-3|.|.|TRBV6-5
CASRPPGLSTDTQYF
TGTGCCAGCAGACCGCCGGGACTTTCCACAGATACGCAGTATTTT
>TRBJ1-2|.|.|TRBV27
CASSLSLDPRGYTF
TGTGCCAGCAGTTTATCGTTGGACCCCCGGGGCTACACCTTC
>TRBJ2-3|.|.|TRBV12-3/TRBV12-4
CASSPARGDTQYF
TGTGCCAGCAGCCCAGCCCGGGGGGATACGCAGTATTTT
>TRBJ2-1|TRBD2|.|TRBV24-1
CATSDWAASGKYNEQFF
TGTGCCACCAGTGATTGGGCGGCTAGCGGGAAATACAATGAGCAGTTCTTC
>TRBJ1-5|.|.|TRBV6-5
CATPKVVGEPQHF
TGTGCCACCCCAAAGGTGGTCGGGGAGCCCCAGCATTTT
>TRBJ1-5|.|.|TRBV19
CASSIPRGIGNQPQHF
TGTGCCAGTAGTATTCCCCGCGGCATCGGCAATCAGCCCCAGCATTTT
>TRBJ1-1|.|.|TRBV6-5
CASSKTGTPNTEAFF
TGTGCCAGCAGTAAAACCGGGACACCTAACACTGAAGCTTTCTTT
>TRBJ1-3|.|.|TRBV9
CASSPLGDTIYF
TGTGCCAGCAGCCCATTAGGGGACACCATATATTTT
>TRBJ1-5|.|.|TRBV18
CASSPELSNQPQHF
TGTGCCAGCTCACCGGAGCTTAGCAATCAGCCCCAGCATTTT
>TRBJ1-5|.|few|TRBV12-3/TRBV12-4
CASSLPNQPQHF
TGTGCCAGCAGTTTACCAAATCAGCCCCAGCATTTT
>TRBJ2-7|TRBD2|.|TRBV28
CASTTSGSYEQYF
TGTGCCAGCACCACTAGCGGGAGTTACGAGCAGTACTTC
>TRBJ2-5|TRBD1|.|TRBV6-5
CASSYSGQEQETQYF
TGTGCCAGCAGTTACTCGGGACAGGAACAAGAGACCCAGTACTTC
>TRBJ1-2|.|.|TRBV5-1
CASSPGLNDYGYTF
TGCGCCAGCAGCCCGGGACTGAATGACTATGGCTACACCTTC
>TRBJ2-3|.|few|TRBV6-4
CASSEGLTSTDTQYF
TGTGCCAGCAGTGAAGGGCTAACTAGCACAGATACGCAGTATTTT
>TRBJ1-2|.|.|TRBV28
CACSRLGNYGYTF
TGTGCCTGTTCCCGGCTGGGGAACTATGGCTACACCTTC
>TRBJ1-4|.|.|TRBV6-2/TRBV6-3
CASSYRRDGPMDEKLFF
TGTGCCAGCAGTTACCGTCGGGACGGACCCATGGACGAAAAACTGTTTTTT
>TRBJ2-2|.|once|TRBV11-2
CASSSIRGGANTGELFF
TGTGCCAGCAGCTCCATACGTGGGGGGGCAAACACCGGGGAGCTGTTTTTT
>TRBJ2-1|TRBD2|.|TRBV19
CASTLAGDEQFF
TGTGCCAGTACACTAGCGGGAGACGAGCAGTTCTTC
>TRBJ1-5|.|.|TRBV28
CASRIGGGNQPQHF
TGTGCCAGTCGAATCGGGGGGGGGAATCAGCCCCAGCATTTT
>TRBJ1-2|TRBD1|.|TRBV6-5
CASGGTVGYTF
TGTGCCAGCGGGGGGACAGTCGGCTACACCTTC
>TRBJ2-5|.|.|TRBV7-2
CASSLAGGAKYQETQYF
TGTGCCAGCAGCTTAGCGGGGGGGGCGAAATACCAAGAGACCCAGTACTTC
>TRBJ1-5|.|.|TRBV7-6
CASSPLRGDQPQHF
TGTGCCAGCAGCCCCCTTCGGGGGGATCAGCCCCAGCATTTT
>TRBJ1-3|.|.|TRBV7-2
CASSLAGVSGNTIYF
TGTGCCAGCAGCTTGGCCGGAGTCTCTGGAAACACCATATATTTT
>TRBJ1-1|TRBD1|.|TRBV19
CASQRQGNTEAFF
TGTGCCAGCCAACGACAGGGAAACACTGAAGCTTTCTTT
>TRBJ1-5|.|.|TRBV7-6
CASSVQEGNQPQHF
TGTGCCAGCAGCGTTCAGGAAGGGAACCAGCCCCAGCATTTT
>TRBJ2-5|.|.|TRBV6-5
CATATGPQSTQYF
TGTGCCACCGCTACAGGGCCTCAGTCGACCCAGTACTTC
>TRBJ2-3|.|.|TRBV6-5
CASSLRGSGTDTQYF
TGTGCCAGCAGTTTACGGGGGAGCGGTACAGATACGCAGTATTTT
>TRBJ1-2|.|once|TRBV11-2
CASSLGAENYGYTF
TGTGCCAGCAGCTTAGGAGCCGAAAACTATGGCTACACCTTC
>TRBJ1-5|.|.|TRBV5-8
CASSWASGSYRPQHF
TGTGCCAGCAGCTGGGCTTCTGGGTCGTATCGGCCCCAGCATTTT
>TRBJ2-5|.|.|TRBV9
CASSAIWGLAETQYF
TGTGCCAGCAGCGCCATCTGGGGGTTGGCAGAGACCCAGTACTTC
>TRBJ2-1|.|.|TRBV3-1/TRBV3-2
CASSQDRDLTYNEQFF
TGTGCCAGCAGCCAAGACCGGGATTTGACCTACAATGAGCAGTTCTTC
>TRBJ1-6|.|.|TRBV28
CASRTSRYNSPLHF
TGTGCCAGCAGAACTTCACGATATAATTCACCCCTCCACTTT
>TRBJ1-2|TRBD1|.|TRBV19
CASRMLGQGNGYTF
TGTGCCAGTAGAATGCTAGGACAGGGGAATGGCTACACCTTC